This T cell receptor (beta chain) was sequenced in a study of blood T cells in healthy people across ages. To note about this clonotype: One end of the junction does not line up with germline, which may come from a read error.

This CDR3 comprises 14 residues. CDR1 LGHDT and CDR2 YNNKEL come from the germline V gene (reference sequence). Using a J-beta primer mix together with a sample-barcoded 5' primer, a second PCR was run for about 6 to 11 cycles. TCRdb re-analysed the 5' RACE reads in MiXCR, keeping a single row per CDR3 protein. This table holds hundreds of thousands of distinct CDR3 sequences, roughly 53% found once. The rearrangement uses TRBV3-1 and TRBJ2-7; D is perhaps TRBD2 (5 bases). Sequences were obtained from blood. The source of this sequence is a man older than 75 in good health. The CDR3 DNA is TGTGCCAGCATCCAAGATACCGGGGCCTACGAGCAGTACTTC. It codes for CASIQDTGAYEQYF.